These 30 T cell receptor beta chains were sequenced from one sample in a study of graft-versus-host responses after intestinal transplantation. The protocol was immunoSEQ multiplex PCR, while the TCRdb copy is restricted to in-frame clones and leaves out a portion. This table holds around 21,000 clones, 25% to 35% found once. There were approximately 200,000 CFSE-labeled responder cells plated together with approximately 200,000 irradiated, violet-dye-labeled stimulator cells. Sequencing used alloreactive CD8+ T cells from a mixed lymphocyte reaction culture, obtained before intestinal transplant. Subset defined: CFSE-low proliferating T cells sorted from roughly six-day pre-transplant mixed lymphocyte reaction (GvH or HvG direction). The receptors originated from a human patient who received an intestinal transplant.

This clone was detected a few times. The DNA of the CDR3 is TGCGCCAGCAGCCAAGATAGCTACGAGCAGTACTTC. Translated, it gives CASSQDSYEQYF. The chain employs TRBV4-1 and TRBJ2-7, with D uncertain. V was pared by 0 bases and J by 3 bases, with 3 bases between. This CDR3 is 12 amino acids long. CDR1 is MGHRA, CDR2 YSYEKL, per germline.

This clone was picked up a small number of times. The chain uses TRBV15 and TRBJ2-1, with 12 bases lining up with TRBD2. The germline V gene encodes CDR1 LNHNV and CDR2 YYDKDF (reference sequence). The CDR3 spans 19 residues. After removal of 0 bases from V and 7 bases from J, the junction contained 13 bases not matched to a gene. CDR3 in DNA: TGTGCCACCAGCAGAGAATCTCCCCTTGCCGGACTAGCGGGGAATGAGCAGTTCTTC. It is translated as CATSRESPLAGLAGNEQFF.

The V gene is TRBV27, the J gene TRBJ1-2; D gene unclear. This CDR3 has 11 residues. Trimming shortened V by 4 bases and J by 4 bases, and 4 bases separated the two germline ends. CDR1 MNHEY and CDR2 SMNVEV come from the germline V gene (reference sequence). The CDR3 region is CASSSGYGYTF. Written as DNA, the CDR3 is TGTGCCAGCAGTTCAGGCTATGGCTACACCTTC.

Only a few counts were recorded for this clone. The chain joins TRBV11-2 to TRBJ2-7; D is tentatively TRBD1 or TRBD2 (6 bases each). Looked up from germline, CDR1 is SGHAT and CDR2 is FQNNGV. This CDR3 region has 14 residues. V was shortened by 1 base and J by 2 bases, with 9 bases between the two germline ends. As DNA, the CDR3 is TGTGCCAGCAGCTTAGTGGAGGGGGCCTACGAGCAGTACTTC. Translating gives CASSLVEGAYEQYF. Together with reference TRBV11-2 and TRBJ2-7, the CDR3 gives the full variable domain: EAGVAQSPRYKIIEKRQSVAFWCNPISGHATLYWYQQILGQGPKLLIQFQNNGVVDDSQLPKDRFSAERLKGVDSTLKIQPAKLEDSAVYLCASSLVEGAYEQYFGPGTRLTVT.

In its sample, this clone was seen a few times. This rearrangement joins TRBV12-5 to TRBJ1-2; 7 bases fit TRBD1. Looked up from germline, CDR1 is LGHNT and CDR2 is FRNRAP. With 6 bases clipped from V and 5 bases from J, the junction kept 6 bases outside the gene matches. The CDR3 is 13 residues long. CDR3 loop: CASGGTVWYGYTF. The CDR3 DNA follows: TGTGCTAGTGGGGGGACAGTTTGGTATGGCTACACCTTC.

Turning to this clone: The junction differs from germline at one of its ends, possibly a read error. The chain is built from TRBV5-1 and TRBJ2-7; a weak D match, TRBD1 (6 bases). This CDR3 has 14 amino acids. Germline V gene sequence: CDR1 SGHRS, CDR2 YFSETQ. The CDR3 nucleotides read TGTGCCAGCAGCTTGGTGCAGGGGACCTACGAGCAGTACTTC. It encodes CASSLVQGTYEQYF.

A few counts support this clone. The V call is TRBV7-9, the J call TRBJ2-1; possible D gene TRBD1, 6 bases. V was clipped by 2 bases and J by 7 bases, with 12 bases between them. The CDR3 consists of 14 residues. Looked up from germline, CDR1 is SEHNR and CDR2 is FQNEAQ (reference sequence). This CDR3 is CASSLFVGANEQFF. Written as DNA, the CDR3 is TGTGCCAGCAGCTTATTTGTGGGGGCTAATGAGCAGTTCTTC.

This clone turned up a few times. V gene TRBV27 combines with J gene TRBJ2-7; tentative D call: TRBD2 (5 bases). V was shortened by 3 bases and J by 6 bases, with 6 bases between the two germline ends. Per the germline V gene, CDR1 is MNHEY and CDR2 is SMNVEV (reference sequence). The CDR3 has 11 residues. CDR3 DNA: TGTGCCAGCAGTTTCAGCGGCGAGCAGTACTTC. It encodes CASSFSGEQYF.

The V and J genes are TRBV30 and TRBJ2-1; 11 positions agree with TRBD1. The CDR3 has 14 amino acids. From germline, CDR1 is GTSNPN and CDR2 SVGIG (reference sequence). With 2 bases clipped from V and 9 bases from J, the junction kept 6 bases outside the gene matches. The CDR3 DNA reads TGTGCCTGGAGTCTGGGGACAGGGGGTTCTGAGCAGTTCTTC. It encodes CAWSLGTGGSEQFF.

The chain employs TRBV2 and TRBJ2-7; the D is unclear. Deletions cut 3 bases from V and 2 bases from J, with 11 bases between. The CDR3 loop spans 14 amino acids. Germline CDR1 SNHLY, CDR2 FYNNEI. In DNA form, the CDR3 reads TGTGCCAGCAGTGATGGGCAGGTAACCTACGAGCAGTACTTC. Translation gives CASSDGQVTYEQYF.

The V gene is TRBV11-1, the J gene TRBJ2-7; D is undetermined. The V and J ends lost 5 bases and 3 bases respectively, with 8 bases between them. Germline CDR1 reads SGHAT; CDR2 reads FQDESV (reference sequence). The CDR3 sequence is 12 residues long. The CDR3 nucleotides are TGTGCCAGCAGCGACACAAGCTACGAGCAGTACTTC. Its protein product is CASSDTSYEQYF.

This clone was found a few times. The J gene is TRBJ2-2, the V gene TRBV2, with D maybe TRBD2 (6 bases). Trimming removed 6 bases from V and 8 bases from J, with 19 bases in between. Per the germline V gene, CDR1 is SNHLY and CDR2 is FYNNEI. The CDR3 consists of 15 residues. CDR3: CASSSGTESFGELFF. The CDR3 DNA sequence: TGTGCCAGCAGCTCCGGGACTGAATCGTTTGGGGAGCTGTTTTTT.

As to this clone: Distinct nucleotide sequences in the sample also encode this CDR3. V usage is TRBV7-9 and J usage is TRBJ2-5; no firm D call. The CDR3 loop spans 13 amino acids. From germline, CDR1 is SEHNR and CDR2 FQNEAQ (reference sequence). Trimming removed 1 base from V and 1 base from J, with 4 bases in between. The CDR3 coding sequence is TGTGCCAGCAGCTTAGGGCTCCAAGAGACCCAGTACTTC. Amino acid sequence: CASSLGLQETQYF.

The V gene is TRBV4-1, the J gene TRBJ2-1; 11 nucleotides agree with TRBD2. V shed 1 base, J shed 7 bases, and the junction held 3 bases outside the gene matches. Germline CDR1 and CDR2: MGHRA and YSYEKL. There are 15 residues in the CDR3. Written as DNA, the CDR3 is TGCGCCAGCAGCCAAGGTGGACTAGCGGGTAATGAGCAGTTCTTC. It specifies CASSQGGLAGNEQFF.

The rearrangement links TRBV28 to TRBJ2-4; TRBD1 might be the D (5 bases). CDR3 length: 13 amino acids. CDR1 MDHEN and CDR2 SYDVKM come from the germline V gene. The V gene lost 5 bases and the J gene lost 1 base, with 6 bases spanning the gap. DNA of the CDR3: TGTGCCAGCAGTCCAGGGGCCAAAAACATTCAGTACTTC. Translated: CASSPGAKNIQYF.

The gene calls are TRBV2 and TRBJ1-6; D not certain. Germline lookup yields CDR1 SNHLY and CDR2 FYNNEI. The V end lost 4 bases, the J end lost 12 bases, and 16 bases lay between the germline ends. CDR3 length: 14 amino acids. Written as DNA, the CDR3 is TGTGCCAGCAGTGCCCGGATGGAAGGACTACCCCTCCACTTT. Residues: CASSARMEGLPLHF.

This clone has just a few counts. V usage is TRBV2 and J usage is TRBJ2-7, with 12 bases matching TRBD1. J gave up 7 bases and V 9 bases, and 7 bases lay outside the gene matches. This CDR3 is 13 amino acids long. Germline CDR1 is SNHLY and CDR2 is FYNNEI. CDR3 protein: CARPGQGAREQYF. CDR3 sequence (DNA): TGTGCCAGGCCGGGACAGGGGGCACGGGAGCAGTACTTC. Based on the CDR3 plus reference TRBV2 and TRBJ2-7, the full variable domain is EPEVTQTPSHQVTQMGQEVILRCVPISNHLYFYWYRQILGQKVEFLVSFYNNEISEKSEIFDDQFSVERPDGSNFTLKIRSTKLEDSAMYFCARPGQGAREQYFGPGTRLTVT.

The chain combines TRBV5-6 with TRBJ2-5; D may correspond to TRBD1 or TRBD2 (5 bases each). CDR1 and CDR2 (germline): SGHDT, YYEEEE. CDR3 size: 14 residues. Trimming shortened V by 0 bases and J by 5 bases, and 11 bases separated the two germline ends. This CDR3 reads CASSLAGAWETQYF. CDR3 nucleotide sequence: TGTGCCAGCAGCTTGGCCGGGGCTTGGGAGACCCAGTACTTC.

This clone turned up a few times. CDR3 protein: CASSHESREGVIQYF. CDR3 DNA sequence: TGCGCCAGCAGCCATGAATCGCGGGAGGGGGTCATTCAGTACTTC. This chain links TRBV4-1 with TRBJ2-4; 9 bases map to TRBD2. Germline-derived CDR1 and CDR2 are MGHRA and YSYEKL. The length of the CDR3 is 15 residues. V shed 3 bases, J shed 9 bases, and the junction held 9 bases outside the gene matches.

This clone is labeled as medium-sized (0.01 to 0.1%). J is TRBJ2-1 and V is TRBV11-1; the D gene is possibly TRBD1 (6 bases). The V and J ends lost 2 bases and 5 bases respectively, with 13 bases between them. The CDR3 consists of 15 residues. CDR1 SGHAT and CDR2 FQDESV come from the germline V gene (reference sequence). The chain's CDR3 is CASSLWGLGDNEQFF. CDR3 nucleotide sequence: TGTGCCAGCAGCTTATGGGGGCTAGGGGACAATGAGCAGTTCTTC. Combining the CDR3 with reference TRBV11-1 and TRBJ2-1 gives the whole variable domain EAEVAQSPRYKITEKSQAVAFWCDPISGHATLYWYRQILGQGPELLVQFQDESVVDDSQLPKDRFSAERLKGVDSTLKIQPAELGDSAMYLCASSLWGLGDNEQFFGPGTRLTVL.

Relative to its sample, this clone is medium-sized. Other DNA sequences in the same sample also yield this CDR3. The V call is TRBV19, the J call TRBJ2-7, with TRBD1 matching 11 bases. Trimming at V came to 5 bases and at J to 3 bases, leaving 3 bases not matched to a gene. This CDR3 contains 14 residues. The germline CDR1 and CDR2 sequences are LNHDA and SQIVND (reference sequence). CDR3 in DNA: TGTGCCAGTAGTCCCGGGACAGGGGGCTACGAGCAGTACTTC. Translating gives CASSPGTGGYEQYF.

This sequence joins TRBV7-2 and TRBJ2-7; 9 bases are a match to TRBD2. The trim removed 1 base at V and 0 bases at J, leaving 4 bases unmatched. The CDR3 is 16 residues long. Looked up from germline, CDR1 is SGHTA and CDR2 is FQGNSA. The CDR3: CASSLVGGRVSYEQYF. The CDR3 DNA is TGTGCCAGCAGCTTAGTCGGCGGGAGGGTCTCCTACGAGCAGTACTTC.

In its sample, this clone was seen a few times. The chain recombines TRBV27 with TRBJ2-7, with D maybe TRBD2 (6 bases). The CDR3 sequence is 15 residues long. From germline, CDR1 is MNHEY and CDR2 SMNVEV (reference sequence). V shed 2 bases and J shed 4 bases, with 15 bases lying between them. The CDR3 reads CASSLTGGNLYEQYF. The CDR3 DNA follows: TGTGCCAGCAGTTTAACAGGAGGGAACTTATACGAGCAGTACTTC.

The chain employs TRBV29-1 and TRBJ1-2, with 9 bases aligning to TRBD1. Germline lookup yields CDR1 SQVTM and CDR2 ANQGSEA. CDR3 length: 13 residues. V was pared by 3 bases and J by 6 bases, with 5 bases of the junction left unmatched. The CDR3 is CSVEGQGSDGYTF. CDR3 sequence (DNA): TGCAGCGTTGAGGGACAGGGAAGCGATGGCTACACCTTC.

This chain uses TRBV7-9 with TRBJ2-3, with D unresolved. This CDR3 is 13 amino acids long. Trimming removed 5 bases at V and 0 bases at J, with 6 bases between. The germline gives CDR1 SEHNR, CDR2 FQNEAQ (reference sequence). The DNA of the CDR3 is TGTGCCAGCAGCCGGGTTAGCACAGATACGCAGTATTTT. This gives the protein CASSRVSTDTQYF.

This chain links TRBV19 with TRBJ2-1, with D possibly matching TRBD2 (5 bases). Germline CDR1 reads LNHDA; CDR2 reads SQIVND (reference sequence). Trimming stripped 3 bases from V and 4 bases from J, with 13 bases between. This CDR3 is built from 15 residues. CDR3 residues: CASSILGNGYNEQFF. CDR3 coding DNA: TGTGCCAGTAGTATCCTCGGGAACGGGTACAATGAGCAGTTCTTC.

The chain carries TRBV10-1 and TRBJ2-7; D unclear. The CDR3 length is 14 residues. CDR1 and CDR2 from the germline V gene are WNHNN and SYGVQD (reference sequence). V was pared by 3 bases and J by 2 bases, with 11 bases between. CDR3 sequence (DNA): TGCGCCAGCAGTGACGCCAGAACGGCCTACGAGCAGTACTTC. Protein sequence: CASSDARTAYEQYF.

This clone was seen a handful of times. The chain is built from TRBV10-2 and TRBJ2-4, with no clear D. V was trimmed by 3 bases and J by 6 bases, leaving 3 bases between them. The germline CDR1 and CDR2 sequences are WSHSY and SAAADI. The CDR3 has 11 residues. CDR3 sequence reads: CASSDGNIQYF. The CDR3 DNA follows: TGCGCCAGCAGTGATGGAAACATTCAGTACTTC.

This clone has just one count. The chain is built from TRBV9 and TRBJ2-3; weak D call: TRBD1 (5 bases). Germline V CDR1 and CDR2: SGDLS, YYNGEE. The CDR3 runs to 14 residues. Between the trimmed V and J ends, which lost 4 bases and 2 bases, there was a span of 11 bases. The CDR3 DNA is TGTGCCAGCAGCCCCCGACAGTACACAGATACGCAGTATTTT. Protein sequence: CASSPRQYTDTQYF.

This clone showed up just a few times. J is TRBJ1-6 and V is TRBV6-4; 10 bases line up with TRBD1. This CDR3 has 17 amino acids. Germline V gene sequence: CDR1 MRHNA, CDR2 SNTAGT. Unmatched junction bases numbered 9, after V lost 2 bases and J lost 8 bases. DNA of the CDR3: TGTGCCAGCAGTGACCCATTATACGACAGGGGGCATTCACCCCTCCACTTT. This translates into CASSDPLYDRGHSPLHF.